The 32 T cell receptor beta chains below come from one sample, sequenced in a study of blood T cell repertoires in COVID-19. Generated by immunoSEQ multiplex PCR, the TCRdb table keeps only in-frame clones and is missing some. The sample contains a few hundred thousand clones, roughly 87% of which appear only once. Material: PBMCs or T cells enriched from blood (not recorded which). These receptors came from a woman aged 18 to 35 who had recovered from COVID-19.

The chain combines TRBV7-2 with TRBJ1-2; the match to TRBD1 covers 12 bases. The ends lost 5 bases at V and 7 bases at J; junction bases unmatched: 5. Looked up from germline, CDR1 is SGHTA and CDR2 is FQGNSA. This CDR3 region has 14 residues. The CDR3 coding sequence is TGTGCCAGCAGCGTGGGACAGGGGGCGCCTGGCTACACCTTC. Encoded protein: CASSVGQGAPGYTF.

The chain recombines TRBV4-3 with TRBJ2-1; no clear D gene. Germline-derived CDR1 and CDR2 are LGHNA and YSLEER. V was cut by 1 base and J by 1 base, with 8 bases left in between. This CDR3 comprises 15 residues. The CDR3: CASSQASGSYNEQFF. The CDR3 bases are TGCGCCAGCAGCCAAGCTAGTGGTTCCTACAATGAGCAGTTCTTC.

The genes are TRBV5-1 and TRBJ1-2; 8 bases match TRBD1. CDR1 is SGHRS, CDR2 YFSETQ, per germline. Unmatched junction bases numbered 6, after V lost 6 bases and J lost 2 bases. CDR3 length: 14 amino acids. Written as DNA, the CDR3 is TGCGCCAGCACATCAGGGGGCCTCAACTATGGCTACACCTTC. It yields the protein CASTSGGLNYGYTF.

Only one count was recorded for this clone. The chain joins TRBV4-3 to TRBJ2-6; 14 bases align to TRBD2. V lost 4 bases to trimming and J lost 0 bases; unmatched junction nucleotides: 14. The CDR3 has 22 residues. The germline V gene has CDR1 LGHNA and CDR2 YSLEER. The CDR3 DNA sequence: TGCGCCAGCAGCCCAGGGATTGGGACTAGCGGGAGTGAAAGCTCTGGGGCCAACGTCCTGACTTTC. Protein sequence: CASSPGIGTSGSESSGANVLTF.

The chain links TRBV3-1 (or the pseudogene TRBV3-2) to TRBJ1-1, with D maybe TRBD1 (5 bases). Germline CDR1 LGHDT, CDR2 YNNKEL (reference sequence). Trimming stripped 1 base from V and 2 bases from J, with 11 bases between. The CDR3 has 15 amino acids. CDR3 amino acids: CASSQGGGINTEAFF. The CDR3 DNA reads TGTGCCAGCAGCCAAGGGGGCGGGATAAACACTGAAGCTTTCTTT.

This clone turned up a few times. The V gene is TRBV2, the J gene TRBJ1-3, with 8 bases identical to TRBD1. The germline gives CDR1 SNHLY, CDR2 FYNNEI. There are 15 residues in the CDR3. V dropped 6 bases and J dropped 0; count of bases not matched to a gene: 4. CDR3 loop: CASSRDRYSGNTIYF. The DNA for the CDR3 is TGTGCCAGCAGCCGGGACAGGTACTCTGGAAACACCATATATTTT.

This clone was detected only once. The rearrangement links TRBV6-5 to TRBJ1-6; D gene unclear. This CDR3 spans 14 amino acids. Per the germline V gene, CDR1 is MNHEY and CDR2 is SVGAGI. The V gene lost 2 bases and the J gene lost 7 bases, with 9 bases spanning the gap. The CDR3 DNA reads TGTGCCAGCAGTTACGCGTCCAAGAATTCACCCCTCCACTTT. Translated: CASSYASKNSPLHF.

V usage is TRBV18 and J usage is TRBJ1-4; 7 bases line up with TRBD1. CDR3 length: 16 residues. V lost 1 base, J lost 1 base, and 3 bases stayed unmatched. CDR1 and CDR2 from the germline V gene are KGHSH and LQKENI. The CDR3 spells CASSPQGAQTNEKLFF. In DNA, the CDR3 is TGTGCCAGCTCACCACAGGGGGCGCAAACTAATGAAAAACTGTTTTTT.

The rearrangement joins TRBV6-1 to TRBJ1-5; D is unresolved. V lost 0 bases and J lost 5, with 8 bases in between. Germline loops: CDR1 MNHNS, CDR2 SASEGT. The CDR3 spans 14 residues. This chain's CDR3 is CASSEASGDQPQHF. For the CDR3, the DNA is TGTGCCAGCAGTGAAGCTTCGGGTGATCAGCCCCAGCATTTT.

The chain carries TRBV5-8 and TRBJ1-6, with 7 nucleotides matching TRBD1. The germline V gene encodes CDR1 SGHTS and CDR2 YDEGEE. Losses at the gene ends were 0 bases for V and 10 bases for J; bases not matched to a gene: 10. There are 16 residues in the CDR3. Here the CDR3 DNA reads TGTGCCAGCAGCTTGGTCCCGACAGGGCGGGGCTCACCCCTCCACTTT. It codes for CASSLVPTGRGSPLHF.

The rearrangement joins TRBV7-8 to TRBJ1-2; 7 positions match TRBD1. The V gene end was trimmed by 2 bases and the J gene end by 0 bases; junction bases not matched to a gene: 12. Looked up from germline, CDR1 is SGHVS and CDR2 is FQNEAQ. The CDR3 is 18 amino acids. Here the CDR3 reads CASSLYVDPGGTNYGYTF. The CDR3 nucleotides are TGTGCCAGCAGCTTATACGTGGATCCAGGGGGGACTAACTATGGCTACACCTTC. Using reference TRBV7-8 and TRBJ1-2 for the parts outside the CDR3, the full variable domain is GAGVSQSPRYKVAKRGQDVALRCDPISGHVSLFWYQQALGQGPEFLTYFQNEAQLDKSGLPSDRFFAERPEGSVSTLKIQRTQQEDSAVYLCASSLYVDPGGTNYGYTFGSGTRLTVV.

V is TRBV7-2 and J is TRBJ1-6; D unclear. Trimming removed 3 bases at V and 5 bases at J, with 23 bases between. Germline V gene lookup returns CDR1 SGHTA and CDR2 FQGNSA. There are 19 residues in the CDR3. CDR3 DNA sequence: TGTGCCAGCAGCTTTTTACATGGGCCTTCCTTCCCGGATAATTCACCCCTCCACTTT. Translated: CASSFLHGPSFPDNSPLHF.

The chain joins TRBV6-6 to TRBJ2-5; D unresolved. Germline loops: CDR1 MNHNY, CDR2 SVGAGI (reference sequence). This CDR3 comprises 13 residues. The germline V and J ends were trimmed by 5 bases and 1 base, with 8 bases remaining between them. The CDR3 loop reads CASSVMAQETQYF. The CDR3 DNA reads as TGTGCCAGCAGTGTGATGGCCCAAGAGACCCAGTACTTC.

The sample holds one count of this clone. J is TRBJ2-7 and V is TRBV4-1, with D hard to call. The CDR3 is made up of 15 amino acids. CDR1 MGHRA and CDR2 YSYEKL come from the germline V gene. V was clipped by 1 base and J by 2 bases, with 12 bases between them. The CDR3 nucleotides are TGCGCCAGCAGCCAAGTCGCCGACAAAGCCTACGAGCAGTACTTC. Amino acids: CASSQVADKAYEQYF.

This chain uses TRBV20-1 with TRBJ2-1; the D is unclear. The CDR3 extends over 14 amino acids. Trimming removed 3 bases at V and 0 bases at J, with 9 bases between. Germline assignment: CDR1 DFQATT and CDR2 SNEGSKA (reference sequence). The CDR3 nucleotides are TGCAGTGCTAGTCCCCAGGACTCCTACAATGAGCAGTTCTTC. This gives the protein CSASPQDSYNEQFF.

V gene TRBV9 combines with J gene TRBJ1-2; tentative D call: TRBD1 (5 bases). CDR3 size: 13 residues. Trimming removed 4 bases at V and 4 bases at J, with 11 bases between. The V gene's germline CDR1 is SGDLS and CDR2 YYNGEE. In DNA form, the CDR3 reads TGTGCCAGCAGCCCTACAGGTTTCTATGGCTACACCTTC. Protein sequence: CASSPTGFYGYTF.

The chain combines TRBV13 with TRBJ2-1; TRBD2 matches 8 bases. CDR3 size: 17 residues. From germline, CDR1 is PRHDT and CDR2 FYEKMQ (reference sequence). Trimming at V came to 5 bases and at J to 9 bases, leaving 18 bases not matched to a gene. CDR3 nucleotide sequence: TGTGCCAGCAGCCCCCCCGCGGGGGGATTTCTACGGATTGAGCAGTTCTTC. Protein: CASSPPAGGFLRIEQFF. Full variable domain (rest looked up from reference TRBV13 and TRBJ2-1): AAGVIQSPRHLIKEKRETATLKCYPIPRHDTVYWYQQGPGQDPQFLISFYEKMQSDKGSIPDRFSAQQFSDYHSELNMSSLELGDSALYFCASSPPAGGFLRIEQFFGPGTRLTVL.

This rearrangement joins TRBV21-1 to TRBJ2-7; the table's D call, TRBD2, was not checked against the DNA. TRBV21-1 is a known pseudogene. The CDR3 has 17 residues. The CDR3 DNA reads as TGTGCCAGCAGCAAAAATAATAGCGGGGGGGCTGGGTACGAGCAGTACTTC. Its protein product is CASSKNNSGGAGYEQYF.

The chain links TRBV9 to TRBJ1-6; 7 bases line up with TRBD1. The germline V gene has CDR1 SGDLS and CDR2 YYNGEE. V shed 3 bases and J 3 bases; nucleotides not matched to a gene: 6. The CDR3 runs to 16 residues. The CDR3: CASSGGDSYYNSPLHF. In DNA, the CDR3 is TGTGCCAGCAGCGGAGGGGACAGCTACTATAATTCACCCCTCCACTTT.

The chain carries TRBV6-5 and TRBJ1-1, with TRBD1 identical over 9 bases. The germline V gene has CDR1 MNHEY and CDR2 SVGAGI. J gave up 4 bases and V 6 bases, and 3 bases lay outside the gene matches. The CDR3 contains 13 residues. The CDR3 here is CASRLQGATEAFF. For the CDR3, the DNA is TGTGCCAGCAGATTACAGGGGGCCACTGAAGCTTTCTTT.

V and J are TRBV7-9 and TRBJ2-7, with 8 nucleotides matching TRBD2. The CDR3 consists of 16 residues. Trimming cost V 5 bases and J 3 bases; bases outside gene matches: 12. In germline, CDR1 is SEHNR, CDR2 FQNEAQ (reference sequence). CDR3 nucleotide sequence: TGTGCCAGCAGCCCCAACCCGGGAGGGCCCAACTACGAGCAGTACTTC. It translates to CASSPNPGGPNYEQYF.

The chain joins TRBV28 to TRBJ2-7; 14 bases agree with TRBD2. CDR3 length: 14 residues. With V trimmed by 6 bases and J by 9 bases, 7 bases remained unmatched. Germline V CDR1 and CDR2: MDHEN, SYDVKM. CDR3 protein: CASRAPGTSGRQYF. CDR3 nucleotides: TGTGCCAGCAGGGCCCCCGGGACTAGCGGGAGGCAGTACTTC.

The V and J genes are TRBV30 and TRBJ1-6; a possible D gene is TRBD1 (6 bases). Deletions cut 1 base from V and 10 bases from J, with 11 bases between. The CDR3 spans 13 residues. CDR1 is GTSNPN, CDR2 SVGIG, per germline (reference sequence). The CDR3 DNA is TGTGCCTGGAGTGACCGGACAGTCTCACCCCTCCACTTT. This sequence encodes CAWSDRTVSPLHF.

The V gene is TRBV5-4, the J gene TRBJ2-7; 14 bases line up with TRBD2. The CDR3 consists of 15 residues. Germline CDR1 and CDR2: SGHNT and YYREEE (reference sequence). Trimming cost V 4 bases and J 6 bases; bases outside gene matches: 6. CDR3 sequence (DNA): TGTGCCAGCAGCCCAAGGACTAGCGGGAGGTCCGAGCAGTACTTC. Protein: CASSPRTSGRSEQYF.

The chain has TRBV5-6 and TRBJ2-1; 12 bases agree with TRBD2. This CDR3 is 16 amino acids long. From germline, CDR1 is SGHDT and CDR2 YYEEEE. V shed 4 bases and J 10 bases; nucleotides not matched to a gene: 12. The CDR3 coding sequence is TGTGCCAGCAGCCGTCCTCTAGCGGGGGGGCCAGAGGAGCAGTTCTTC. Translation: CASSRPLAGGPEEQFF.

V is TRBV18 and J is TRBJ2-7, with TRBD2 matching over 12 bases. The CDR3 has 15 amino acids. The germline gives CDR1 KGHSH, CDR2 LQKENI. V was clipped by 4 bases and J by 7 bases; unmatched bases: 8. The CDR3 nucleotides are TGTGCCAGCTCACGAACTAGCGGGGGGTCTCGGGAGCAGTACTTC. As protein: CASSRTSGGSREQYF. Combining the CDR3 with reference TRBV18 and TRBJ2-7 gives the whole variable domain NAGVMQNPRHLVRRRGQEARLRCSPMKGHSHVYWYRQLPEEGLKFMVYLQKENIIDESGMPKERFSAEFPKEGPSILRIQQVVRGDSAAYFCASSRTSGGSREQYFGPGTRLTVT.

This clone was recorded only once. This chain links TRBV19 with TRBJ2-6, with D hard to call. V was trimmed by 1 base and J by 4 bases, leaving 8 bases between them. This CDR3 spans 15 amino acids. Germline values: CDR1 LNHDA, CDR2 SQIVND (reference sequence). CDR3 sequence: CASSIAVRGANVLTF. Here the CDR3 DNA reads TGTGCCAGTAGTATAGCGGTGAGAGGGGCCAACGTCCTGACTTTC.

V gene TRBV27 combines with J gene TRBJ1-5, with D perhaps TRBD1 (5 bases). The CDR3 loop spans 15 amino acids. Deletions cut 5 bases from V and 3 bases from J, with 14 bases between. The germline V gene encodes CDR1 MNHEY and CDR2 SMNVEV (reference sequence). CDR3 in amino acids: CASSPSDRANQPQHF. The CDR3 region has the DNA TGTGCCAGCAGTCCTTCCGACAGAGCCAATCAGCCCCAGCATTTT.

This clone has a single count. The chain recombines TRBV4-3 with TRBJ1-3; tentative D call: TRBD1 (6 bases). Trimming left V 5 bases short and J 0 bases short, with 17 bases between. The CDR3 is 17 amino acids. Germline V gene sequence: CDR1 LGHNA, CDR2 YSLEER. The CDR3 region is CASSAIIQGSSGNTIYF. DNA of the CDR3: TGCGCCAGCAGCGCAATTATACAGGGAAGCTCTGGAAACACCATATATTTT.

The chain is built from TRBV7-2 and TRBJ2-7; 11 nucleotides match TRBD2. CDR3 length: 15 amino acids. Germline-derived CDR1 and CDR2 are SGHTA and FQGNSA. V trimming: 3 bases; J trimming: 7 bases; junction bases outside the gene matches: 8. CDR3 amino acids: CASSFVAGGPREQYF. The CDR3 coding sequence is TGTGCCAGCAGCTTTGTAGCGGGGGGGCCGCGGGAGCAGTACTTC.

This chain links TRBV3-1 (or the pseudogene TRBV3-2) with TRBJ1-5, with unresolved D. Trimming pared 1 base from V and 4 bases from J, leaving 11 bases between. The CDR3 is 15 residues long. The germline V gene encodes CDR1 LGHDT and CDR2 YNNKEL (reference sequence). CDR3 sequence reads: CASSQGELLNQPQHF. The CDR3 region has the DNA TGTGCCAGCAGCCAAGGAGAACTGCTTAATCAGCCCCAGCATTTT.

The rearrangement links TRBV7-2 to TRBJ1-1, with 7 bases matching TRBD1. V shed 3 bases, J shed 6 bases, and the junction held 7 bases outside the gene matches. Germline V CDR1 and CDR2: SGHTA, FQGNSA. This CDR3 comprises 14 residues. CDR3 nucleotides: TGTGCCAGCAGCTTCCCGACAGGGTTCGCTGAAGCTTTCTTT. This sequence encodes CASSFPTGFAEAFF.